This T cell receptor beta chain came from a study of blood T cell repertoires in COVID-19. For the study at large: The samples span acute and convalescent COVID-19 from the United States, Italy and Spain. PBMCs, B-cell-depleted T cells, or T cells were the source of the cDNA or gDNA that made up the material.

Source study methods: Amplifying reference gene primers gave estimates of nucleated cell counts. The method was immunoSEQ multiplex PCR; TCRdb's version includes in-frame clones alone and lacks a portion of them. D and trimming were read from the DNA, whereas the V and J calls and clone size are those reported in that table. The sample records 170,000 or so clones, roughly 80% being singletons. This CDR3 has 14 amino acids. Germline V lookup: CDR1 MGHRA, CDR2 YSYEKL. V dropped 0 bases and J dropped 7 bases, with 10 bases sitting between them. The clonotype was recovered from a man aged 18 to 35 with active or convalescent COVID-19. The genes are TRBV4-1 and TRBJ2-1; no clear D. What was sequenced was peripheral blood. CDR3 residues: CASSQDPGRNEQFF. The CDR3 nucleotides read TGCGCCAGCAGCCAAGATCCGGGTCGGAATGAGCAGTTCTTC.